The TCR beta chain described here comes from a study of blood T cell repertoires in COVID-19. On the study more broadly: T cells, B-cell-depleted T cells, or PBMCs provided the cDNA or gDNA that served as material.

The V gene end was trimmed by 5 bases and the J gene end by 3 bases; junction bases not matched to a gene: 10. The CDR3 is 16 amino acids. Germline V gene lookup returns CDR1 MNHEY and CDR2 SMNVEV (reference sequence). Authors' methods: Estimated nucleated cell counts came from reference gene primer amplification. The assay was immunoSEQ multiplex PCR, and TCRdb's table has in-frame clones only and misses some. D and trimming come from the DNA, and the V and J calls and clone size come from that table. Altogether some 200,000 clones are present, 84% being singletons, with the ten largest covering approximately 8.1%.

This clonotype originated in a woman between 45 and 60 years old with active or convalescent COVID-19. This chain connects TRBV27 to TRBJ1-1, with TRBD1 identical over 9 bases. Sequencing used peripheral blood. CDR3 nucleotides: TGTGCCAGCAGTATGAAAACAGGGGGCGCGCACACTGAAGCTTTCTTT. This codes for CASSMKTGGAHTEAFF.